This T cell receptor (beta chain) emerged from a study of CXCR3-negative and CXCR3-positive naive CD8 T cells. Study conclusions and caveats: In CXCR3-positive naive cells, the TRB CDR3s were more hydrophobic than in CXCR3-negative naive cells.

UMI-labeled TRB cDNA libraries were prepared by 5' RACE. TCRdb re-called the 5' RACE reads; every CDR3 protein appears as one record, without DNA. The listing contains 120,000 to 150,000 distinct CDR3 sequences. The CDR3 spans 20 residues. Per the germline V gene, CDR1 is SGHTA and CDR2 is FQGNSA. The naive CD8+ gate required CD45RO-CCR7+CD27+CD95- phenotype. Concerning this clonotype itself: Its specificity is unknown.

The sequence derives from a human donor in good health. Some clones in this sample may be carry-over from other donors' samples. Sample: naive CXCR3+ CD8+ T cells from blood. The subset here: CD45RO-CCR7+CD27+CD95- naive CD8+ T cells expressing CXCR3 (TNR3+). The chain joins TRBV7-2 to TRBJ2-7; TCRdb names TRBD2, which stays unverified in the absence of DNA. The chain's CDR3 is CASSLVRFVGLAGPGNEQYF.